This TCR beta chain was obtained from a study of human T cells and chemical hapten exposure. About the research overall: Patients got weekly scalp diphenylcyclopropenone doses over the approximately 24-week study. The study patch tested 0.01% DPC on the upper back and read results at 6 days.

As the library was built, unique molecular identifiers were attached to individual cDNA molecules. In the study's own analysis: The median was about 96,000 TCRs per sample, ranging about 20,000 to 690,600. TCRdb reprocessed the RACE reads with MiXCR, giving one entry per CDR3 protein. What appears here as the V and J calls and clone size reflects TCRdb's work, not the paper's. The data show approximately 85,000 distinct CDR3 sequences, roughly a tenth seen once. This CDR3 region has 15 residues. Germline V gene lookup returns CDR1 LGHNA and CDR2 YNFKEQ. The V end lost 3 bases, the J end lost 8 bases, and 17 bases lay between the germline ends. Documented time point: patch test 2, 6 weeks after DPC sensitization. Treatment of the sample: therapeutic diphenylcyclopropenone sensitization with weekly scalp DPC.

This chain joins TRBV4-2 and TRBJ2-1, with a weak D call TRBD2 (5 bases). Material: whole blood, obtained in connection with sensitization to the hapten diphenylcyclopropenone (DPC). This TCR came from a woman in her thirties with alopecia areata. Some clones in this sample may be carry-over from other donors' samples. The CDR3 bases are TGTGCCAGCAGCCATTTTAGCGAGGGCCGGGATGAGCAGTTCTTC. It specifies CASSHFSEGRDEQFF.